The rows below give T cell receptor beta chains drawn from one sample of a study of cytomegalovirus exposure and HLA in healthy donors. Profiled with immunoSEQ multiplex PCR; TCRdb holds only in-frame clones, not every one. The table includes more than 200,000 clones, roughly 87% detected once. The specimen sequenced was PBMCs. These receptors all come from a man aged 35-49 years in good health and CMV-seropositive. Each CDR3 is given with its conserved first and last residue. The D gene is left open where the match is weak. Rows may omit the clone size; those that give it use once, few, many or a size class.

CDR3aa | CDR3nt | d_gene | v_gene | abundance | j_gene
CASSSRAGGEAGELFF | TGTGCCAGCAGCTCCCGGGCGGGAGGGGAGGCCGGGGAGCTGTTTTTT | TRBD2 | TRBV7-9 | NA | TRBJ2-2
CASSTNDRVKNEKLFF | TGTGCCAGTAGTACCAACGACAGGGTTAAGAATGAAAAACTGTTTTTT | TRBD1 | TRBV19 | NA | TRBJ1-4
CASSPSGSSTDTQYF | TGTGCCAGCAGCCCCTCCGGGAGTAGCACAGATACGCAGTATTTT | NA | TRBV7-6 | NA | TRBJ2-3
CASSFHRGETQYF | TGTGCCAGCAGTTTTCACAGGGGAGAGACCCAGTACTTC | TRBD1 | TRBV2 | NA | TRBJ2-5
CSALVDRAGNTIYF | TGCAGCGCACTCGTGGACAGGGCTGGAAACACCATATATTTT | TRBD1 | TRBV29-1 | NA | TRBJ1-3
CASSPTSGNTGELFF | TGCGCCAGCAGCCCTACTAGCGGGAACACCGGGGAGCTGTTTTTT | TRBD2 | TRBV5-1 | few | TRBJ2-2
CASSVWGLGTDTQYF | TGTGCCAGTAGTGTCTGGGGACTGGGCACAGATACGCAGTATTTT | NA | TRBV19 | NA | TRBJ2-3
CASSWGPRQVIDYGYTF | TGTGCCAGCAGTTGGGGGCCGAGACAGGTCATTGACTATGGCTACACCTTC | NA | TRBV28 | NA | TRBJ1-2
CASSPKGREGYEQYF | TGTGCCAGCAGCCCTAAAGGGCGGGAGGGCTACGAGCAGTACTTC | TRBD2 | TRBV5-4 | NA | TRBJ2-7
CASSPGQNYGYTF | TGTGCCAGCAGCCCGGGACAGAACTATGGCTACACCTTC | TRBD1 | TRBV5-8 | NA | TRBJ1-2
CASSDRDRVDGYTF | TGTGCCAGCAGCGACCGGGACAGGGTTGATGGCTACACCTTC | TRBD1 | TRBV7-9 | NA | TRBJ1-2
CASSGQGRSGAFF | TGTGCCAGCAGCGGACAGGGGCGCAGTGGAGCTTTCTTT | TRBD1 | TRBV2 | NA | TRBJ1-1
CASSLEAGGYNQPQHF | TGTGCCAGCAGCTTAGAGGCAGGGGGGTACAATCAGCCCCAGCATTTT | TRBD1 | TRBV7-6 | NA | TRBJ1-5
CASSSPGQTRNTIYF | TGTGCCAGCAGCAGTCCGGGACAGACGAGAAACACCATATATTTT | TRBD1 | TRBV11-3 | NA | TRBJ1-3
CASSSPATSGSKYF | TGTGCCAGCAGCTCCCCCGCAACTAGCGGGTCGAAGTACTTC | TRBD2 | TRBV7-9 | NA | TRBJ2-5
CASSSRQGIDEKLFF | TGTGCCAGCAGTTCCAGACAGGGCATCGATGAAAAACTGTTTTTT | TRBD1 | TRBV6-5 | NA | TRBJ1-4
CASSESKGARQYF | TGCGCCAGCAGTGAGTCAAAGGGGGCAAGGCAGTACTTC | TRBD1 | TRBV10-2 | NA | TRBJ2-7
CASSAFSSGVYEQYF | TGTGCCAGCAGCGCATTCAGTAGCGGCGTCTACGAGCAGTACTTC | NA | TRBV27 | NA | TRBJ2-7
CASSAQNTGELFF | TGTGCCAGCAGCGCCCAGAACACCGGGGAGCTGTTTTTT | NA | TRBV9 | NA | TRBJ2-2
CASRAQGVGEKLFF | TGTGCCAGCAGGGCACAGGGGGTGGGTGAAAAACTGTTTTTT | TRBD1 | TRBV7-9 | NA | TRBJ1-4
CASSSRGESGYGYTF | TGCGCCAGCAGCTCTAGAGGGGAGAGCGGGTATGGCTACACCTTC | NA | TRBV5-1 | NA | TRBJ1-2
CASSSTGRVLFF | TGTGCCAGCAGCAGTACAGGGAGGGTACTGTTTTTT | NA | TRBV6-5 | few | TRBJ1-4
CASSQGQGANYQPQHF | TGTGCCAGCAGCCAAGGTCAGGGGGCTAACTATCAGCCCCAGCATTTT | TRBD1 | TRBV4-2 | NA | TRBJ1-5
CASSEPGNEQYF | TGTGCCAGCAGTGAACCCGGGAACGAGCAGTACTTC | NA | TRBV2 | NA | TRBJ2-7
CASSDVAGGATEAFF | TGTGCCAGCAGTGACGTCGCCGGGGGGGCCACTGAAGCTTTCTTT | NA | TRBV6-1 | NA | TRBJ1-1
CASSTSGDGWETQYF | TGTGCCAGCAGCACTAGCGGCGACGGGTGGGAGACCCAGTACTTC | TRBD2 | TRBV2 | NA | TRBJ2-5
CATLNRGLSTEAFF | TGTGCCACCCTGAACAGGGGGCTGAGCACTGAAGCTTTCTTT | TRBD1 | TRBV10-3 | few | TRBJ1-1
CASSLWYRNTDTQYF | TGTGCCAGCAGTTTATGGTACAGGAACACAGATACGCAGTATTTT | NA | TRBV27 | NA | TRBJ2-3
CASSPFITGELFF | TGTGCCAGCTCACCTTTTATAACCGGGGAGCTGTTTTTT | NA | TRBV18 | NA | TRBJ2-2
CASSPLGQGGEQYF | TGTGCCAGCAGCCCATTGGGGCAGGGGGGCGAGCAGTACTTC | NA | TRBV7-3 | NA | TRBJ2-7
CASSLSIGARGEPQHF | TGTGCCAGCAGTTTATCGATTGGCGCCAGAGGAGAGCCCCAGCATTTT | NA | TRBV27 | NA | TRBJ1-5
CASTLAEEQFF | TGTGCCAGCACCTTAGCGGAAGAGCAGTTCTTC | NA | TRBV2 | NA | TRBJ2-1
CASSTWQGHEQYF | TGTGCCAGCAGCACGTGGCAGGGGCACGAGCAGTACTTC | NA | TRBV7-6 | NA | TRBJ2-7
CASSYEAGLWNEQFF | TGTGCCAGCAGTTACGAAGCAGGGTTGTGGAATGAGCAGTTCTTC | NA | TRBV6-5 | NA | TRBJ2-1
CASSLGRGHTETQYF | TGTGCCAGCAGCTTGGGTCGGGGTCATACAGAGACCCAGTACTTC | NA | TRBV5-4 | NA | TRBJ2-5
CASSPRGVGDQPQHF | TGTGCCAGCAGTCCCCGAGGAGTCGGCGATCAGCCCCAGCATTTT | NA | TRBV27 | NA | TRBJ1-5
CASSSSGGQQYF | TGTGCCAGCAGCTCCTCAGGCGGGCAGCAGTACTTC | NA | TRBV7-9 | NA | TRBJ2-7
CASSLAGTGRVDTQYF | TGTGCCAGCAGCTTAGCAGGGACAGGGAGGGTGGATACGCAGTATTTT | TRBD1 | TRBV7-9 | NA | TRBJ2-3
CASSIAAHRAGQETQYF | TGTGCCAGTAGTATTGCGGCCCACAGGGCTGGGCAAGAGACCCAGTACTTC | NA | TRBV19 | NA | TRBJ2-5
CASSLSGRGLYTGELFF | TGTGCCAGCAGTTTATCGGGCAGGGGGCTGTACACCGGGGAGCTGTTTTTT | TRBD1 | TRBV27 | NA | TRBJ2-2
CASSVVTGSHNEQFF | TGTGCCAGCAGCGTAGTCACAGGGTCCCACAATGAGCAGTTCTTC | NA | TRBV9 | NA | TRBJ2-1
CASSPWDSNEAFF | TGTGCCAGCAGCCCTTGGGACTCTAATGAAGCTTTCTTT | NA | TRBV9 | NA | TRBJ1-1
CASSFQTGSSTDTQYF | TGTGCCAGCAGTTTCCAGACAGGCTCCTCGACAGATACGCAGTATTTT | NA | TRBV6-5 | NA | TRBJ2-3
CASSRDSGSYEQYF | TGTGCCAGCAGTCGGGACAGTGGCTCCTACGAGCAGTACTTC | TRBD1 | TRBV28 | NA | TRBJ2-7
CASSYDNSNQPQHF | TGTGCCAGCAGTTACGACAATAGCAATCAGCCCCAGCATTTT | NA | TRBV6-5 | NA | TRBJ1-5